The 28 T cell receptor beta chains below all came from one sample that was sequenced in a study of tumor and adjacent non-tumor tissue in lung cancer. No cell sorting was done before RNA was extracted from the tissue. The library came from three nested PCR rounds adapted from ARM-PCR protocols. TCRdb itself ran the multiplex PCR reads through MiXCR, one entry per CDR3 protein. The sample includes just over 200,000 distinct CDR3 sequences, about two thirds seen only once; the top ten take about 23%. Sequenced input: lung tumor tissue. The receptors here all came from a man between 60 and 75 years old with non-small cell lung cancer.

This chain links TRBV20-1 with TRBJ1-3, with D unclear. Germline V CDR1 and CDR2: DFQATT, SNEGSKA (reference sequence). Trimming removed 4 bases from V and 6 bases from J, with 13 bases in between. The CDR3 length is 13 residues. CDR3 bases: TGCAGTGCTAACCAGGACCCTCTAAACACCATATATTTT. Translation: CSANQDPLNTIYF.

About this clonotype: This may come from a read error, since a much larger clone is one base off. This chain uses TRBV30 with TRBJ1-5, with 8 bases fitting TRBD1. In germline, CDR1 is GTSNPN, CDR2 SVGIG (reference sequence). J lost 5 bases, V lost 2 bases, and 5 bases had no gene match. This CDR3 has 14 residues. The CDR3: CAWSLTGADQPQHF. As DNA, the CDR3 is TGTGCCTGGAGTTTGACAGGGGCCGATCAGCCCCAGCATTTT.

To note about this clonotype: A junction boundary mismatches the germline segment, possibly from a read error. The V and J genes are TRBV5-1 and TRBJ2-4, with 12 nucleotides matching TRBD2. This CDR3 is built from 19 residues. From germline, CDR1 is SGHRS and CDR2 YFSETQ. The CDR3 loop reads CASRPTSGSPGSSKNIHYF. The CDR3 DNA follows: TGCGCCAGCAGACCGACTAGCGGGAGTCCGGGATCATCCAAAAACATTCACTACTTC.

In nucleotides, the CDR3 is TGCAGTGCGCCGGGACTCTCATCTATCACAGATACGCAGTATTTT. It translates to CSAPGLSSITDTQYF. The rearrangement uses TRBV20-1 and TRBJ2-3, with a tentative D call TRBD2 (6 bases). The CDR3 extends over 15 amino acids. The ends were cut back, 6 bases at V and 2 bases at J, with 18 bases in the middle. CDR1 and CDR2 from the germline V gene are DFQATT and SNEGSKA (reference sequence).

On this clonotype: A much larger clonotype is one base distant, so this may be a read error. The CDR3 here is CASRDSPPYEQYF. The CDR3 DNA follows: TGTGCCAGCCGGGACAGCCCTCCCTACGAGCAGTACTTC. The chain links TRBV6-2 or TRBV6-3 to TRBJ2-7; 7 bases align to TRBD1. The V segment lost 8 bases and the J segment 2 bases; nucleotides outside the gene matches: 6. The germline gives CDR1 MNHEY, CDR2 SVGEGT. This CDR3 has 13 amino acids.

The genes are TRBV18 and TRBJ2-7; 10 nucleotides agree with TRBD1. Germline lookup yields CDR1 KGHSH and CDR2 LQKENI. This CDR3 is built from 14 residues. V shed 6 bases, J shed 4 bases, and the junction held 6 bases outside the gene matches. The CDR3 sequence is CASSSGTGDYEQYF. The CDR3 DNA is TGTGCCAGCTCCTCCGGGACAGGGGATTACGAGCAGTACTTC.

This sequence joins TRBV25-1 and TRBJ2-7; D uncertain. Trimming pared 4 bases from V and 6 bases from J, leaving 10 bases between. In germline, CDR1 is MGHDK, CDR2 SYGVNS. The CDR3 has 12 amino acids. This CDR3 reads CASSGLVAEQYF. In DNA form, the CDR3 reads TGTGCCAGCAGTGGGCTAGTAGCCGAGCAGTACTTC.

Regarding this clonotype: An end of the junction does not agree with germline; a read error may underlie this. V and J are TRBV20-1 and TRBJ2-5; 8 nucleotides agree with TRBD1. The CDR3 length is 17 residues. Germline V gene lookup returns CDR1 DFQATT and CDR2 SNEGSKA (reference sequence). DNA for the CDR3: TGCAGTGATAGAGTCACGAGGGACAGGCAAATCCAAGAGACCCAGTACTTC. It codes for CSDRVTRDRQIQETQYF.

This clonotype was picked up many times. The chain employs TRBV11-2 and TRBJ2-5; D possibly corresponds to TRBD2 (5 bases). Germline loops: CDR1 SGHAT, CDR2 FQNNGV. V lost 6 bases to trimming and J lost 4 bases, with 18 bases between them. This CDR3 has 15 residues. The CDR3 region is CASRREASNRETQYF. The DNA for the CDR3 is TGTGCCAGCAGACGTGAAGCTAGCAACCGAGAGACCCAGTACTTC.

This clonotype was detected only once. V and J are TRBV20-1 and TRBJ1-2; D gene unclear. V was shortened by 5 bases and J by 6 bases, with 16 bases between the two germline ends. CDR1 DFQATT and CDR2 SNEGSKA come from the germline V gene (reference sequence). This CDR3 contains 13 residues. CDR3 sequence: CSAAPRATDGYTF. CDR3 nucleotide sequence: TGCAGTGCTGCCCCAAGGGCTACTGATGGCTACACCTTC.

The genes are TRBV6-5 and TRBJ1-2, with no clear D. Germline V gene lookup returns CDR1 MNHEY and CDR2 SVGAGI. This CDR3 is built from 13 residues. The CDR3 coding sequence is TGTAGCAGCAGCAGAGAGTTGGGCTATGGCTACACCTTC. Its translation is CSSSRELGYGYTF.

In its sample, this clonotype was seen a few times. One end of the junction varies from germline; a read error may be responsible. The chain recombines TRBV11-2 with TRBJ1-1, with D hard to call. Germline V CDR1 and CDR2: SGHAT, FQNNGV. The CDR3 extends over 16 amino acids. The CDR3 nucleotides read TGTGCTAGCAGGACGGGCCAGGCAGGCCTGAACACTGAAGCTTTCTTT. This sequence encodes CASRTGQAGLNTEAFF. The whole variable domain, filled in from reference TRBV11-2 and TRBJ1-1, reads EAGVAQSPRYKIIEKRQSVAFWCNPISGHATLYWYQQILGQGPKLLIQFQNNGVVDDSQLPKDRFSAERLKGVDSTLKIQPAKLEDSAVYLCASRTGQAGLNTEAFFGQGTRLTVV.

Points on this clonotype: A junction boundary mismatches the germline segment, possibly from a read error. The CDR3 DNA follows: TGTACCAGCAGCCAAGATAGGTCCCCCCTCTATGAGCAGTACTTC. Translating it yields CTSSQDRSPLYEQYF. This rearrangement joins TRBV11-2 to TRBJ2-7; no definite D call. Germline V gene data show CDR1 as SGHAT and CDR2 as FQNNGV. This CDR3 region has 15 residues.

This clonotype was recorded at least ten times. The chain has TRBV5-1 and TRBJ2-6; tentatively, D is TRBD2 (5 bases). V lost 6 bases to trimming and J lost 2 bases, with 12 bases between them. Germline CDR1 is SGHRS and CDR2 is YFSETQ. The CDR3 totals 15 residues. CDR3 in amino acids: CASNRGVPGANVLTF. The CDR3 DNA reads as TGCGCCAGCAACCGGGGTGTCCCTGGGGCCAACGTCCTGACTTTC.

This clonotype was counted many times. The CDR3 here is CASSEGGANQPQHF. DNA of the CDR3: TGTGCCAGCAGTGAGGGAGGGGCTAATCAGCCCCAGCATTTT. The chain couples TRBV12-3 or TRBV12-4 to TRBJ1-5; the D gene is possibly TRBD1 (5 bases). V lost 5 bases and J 4 bases, leaving 12 bases between the germline ends. This CDR3 contains 14 residues.

As to this clonotype: A much larger clone differs by one base, so this may be a read error. The V call is TRBV4-3, the J call TRBJ1-4; D is ambiguous. The germline V gene has CDR1 LGHNA and CDR2 YSLEER. The CDR3 is 16 amino acids. V lost 0 bases and J lost 8, with 16 bases in between. The chain's CDR3 is CASSQEPRAVGEKLFF. In nucleotides, the CDR3 is TGCGCCAGCAGCCAAGAACCCCGGGCAGTAGGAGAAAAACTGTTTTTT.

Comment on this clonotype: A much larger clone differs from this one at a single base, so this may be a read error. The V gene is TRBV6-6, the J gene TRBJ2-5, with 7 bases that match TRBD2. CDR3 length equals 11 residues. Germline lookup yields CDR1 MNHNY and CDR2 SVGAGI (reference sequence). Written as DNA, the CDR3 is TGTGTCAGCAGTCCCGGCGGCGGGGGGTACTTC. As protein: CVSSPGGGGYF.

V and J are TRBV6-5 and TRBJ2-2, with 7 bases lining up with TRBD2. The CDR3 is 14 amino acids. Germline V gene sequence: CDR1 MNHEY, CDR2 SVGAGI. The V segment lost 5 bases and the J segment 5 bases; nucleotides outside the gene matches: 5. The CDR3 loop is CASSQGRDTGELFF. CDR3 DNA sequence: TGTGCCAGCAGTCAAGGGAGGGATACCGGGGAGCTGTTTTTT.

This clonotype was recorded once. The junction does not match germline at one end; this may be a read error. This chain connects TRBV11-2 to TRBJ2-6; 11 nucleotides line up with TRBD2. Per germline, CDR1 SGHAT and CDR2 FQNNGV. The CDR3 sequence is 18 residues long. CDR3 in amino acids: CASSPTSGGSTEANVLTF. CDR3 in DNA: TGTGCCAGCAGTCCAACTAGCGGGGGATCCACTGAGGCCAATGTCCTGACTTTC.

Comments on this clonotype: This likely comes from a read error, as the CDR3 has no conserved phenylalanine or tryptophan at its end. The chain recombines TRBV11-2 with TRBJ2-7, with D tentatively TRBD1 (6 bases). Between the trimmed V and J ends, which lost 0 bases and 10 bases, there was a span of 19 bases. CDR1 SGHAT and CDR2 FQNNGV come from the germline V gene. This CDR3 comprises 15 residues. CDR3 DNA sequence: TGTGCCAGCAGCTTAGAAGCAGGGGTAACCTACTATCAGTACATC. Translation: CASSLEAGVTYYQYI.

The J gene is TRBJ2-1, the V gene TRBV11-3, with TRBD1 matching over 8 bases. Looked up from germline, CDR1 is SGHNT and CDR2 is YENEEA. The CDR3 has 14 amino acids. J lost 8 bases, V lost 5 bases, and 8 bases had no gene match. The CDR3 loop reads CASSPQDRAHEQFF. In nucleotides, the CDR3 is TGTGCCAGCAGCCCCCAGGACAGGGCCCATGAGCAGTTCTTC.

Of note for this clonotype: A much larger clone is a single base away; this may be a read error. The chain uses TRBV6-5 and TRBJ1-1; a weak D match, TRBD1 (6 bases). This CDR3 spans 13 amino acids. Germline V gene lookup returns CDR1 MNHEY and CDR2 SVGAGI. Here the CDR3 DNA reads TGTGCCAGCAGTTGGACCGGGGGCACTGAAACTTTCTTT. It specifies CASSWTGGTETFF.

As to this clonotype: Lacking the conserved final phenylalanine or tryptophan, this CDR3 likely reflects a read error. The DNA is omitted, as the CDR3 cannot be located on it reliably, and the CDR3 follows TCRdb's listing. The chain employs TRBV29-1 and TRBJ2-1; the tabulated D call, TRBD1, remains unverified against the DNA. Germline CDR1 and CDR2: SQVTM and ANQGSEA. The CDR3 contains 19 residues when both ends are counted. The CDR3 protein is CSVEDRTRDADSQWNEQLL.

Regarding this clonotype: One junction end disagrees with the germline gene, perhaps due to a read error. The genes are TRBV4-2 and TRBJ1-2; D is undetermined. CDR1 and CDR2 from the germline V gene are LGHNA and YNFKEQ. This CDR3 comprises 14 residues. The CDR3 loop is CASNQEQPSDGYTF. The CDR3 nucleotides are TGTGCCAGCAACCAAGAGCAACCGTCGGATGGCTACACCTTC.

As regards this clonotype: One junction end does not reproduce the germline sequence, and a read error may be involved. The chain employs TRBV6-1 and TRBJ1-1; D gene unclear. CDR3 length: 13 amino acids. CDR1 is MNHNS, CDR2 SASEGT, per germline. CDR3 sequence (DNA): TGTGTCAGCAGTGAACATCCGGGGAACGAAGCTTTCTTT. Its protein is CVSSEHPGNEAFF.

Details on this clonotype: This may be a read error: a much more frequent sequence differs by one nucleotide. The V and J genes are TRBV20-1 and TRBJ1-6; D is possibly TRBD1 (6 bases). Germline CDR1 and CDR2: DFQATT and SNEGSKA (reference sequence). V was trimmed by 7 bases and J by 8 bases, leaving 18 bases between them. This CDR3 contains 14 residues. The CDR3 region is CSVDRGGVDSPLHF. The CDR3 bases are TGCAGTGTTGACCGAGGGGGGGTTGATTCACCCCTCCACTTT.

On this clonotype: Its ends do not fully match the called genes, so a read error is possible. The chain carries TRBV20-1 and TRBJ1-1; TRBD1 is a possible D gene (5 bases). The CDR3 spans 17 residues. Per the germline V gene, CDR1 is DFQATT and CDR2 is SNEGSKA (reference sequence). Written as DNA, the CDR3 is TGTAGTGATAGGGACTTCGACATTGCAGCACCGAACACTGAAGCTTTCTTT. Protein: CSDRDFDIAAPNTEAFF.

The chain joins TRBV20-1 to TRBJ2-2, with D maybe TRBD1 (6 bases). CDR3 length: 15 residues. V lost 6 bases and J 2 bases, leaving 16 bases between the germline ends. Per the germline V gene, CDR1 is DFQATT and CDR2 is SNEGSKA (reference sequence). In DNA form, the CDR3 reads TGCAGTGCCGTAGCGTTGGGGGCAAACACCGGGGAGCTGTTTTTT. It yields the protein CSAVALGANTGELFF.